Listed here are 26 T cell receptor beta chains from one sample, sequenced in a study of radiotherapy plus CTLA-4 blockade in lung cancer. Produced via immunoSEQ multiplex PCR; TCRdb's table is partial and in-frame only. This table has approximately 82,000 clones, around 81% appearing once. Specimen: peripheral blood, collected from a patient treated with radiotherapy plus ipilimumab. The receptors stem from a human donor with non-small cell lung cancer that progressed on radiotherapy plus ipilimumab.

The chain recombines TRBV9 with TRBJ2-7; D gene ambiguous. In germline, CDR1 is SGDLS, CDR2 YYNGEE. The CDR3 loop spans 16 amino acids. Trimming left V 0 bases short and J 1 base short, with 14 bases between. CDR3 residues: CASSVAAQPRSYEQYF. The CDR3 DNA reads TGTGCCAGCAGCGTAGCGGCCCAACCGAGATCCTACGAGCAGTACTTC.

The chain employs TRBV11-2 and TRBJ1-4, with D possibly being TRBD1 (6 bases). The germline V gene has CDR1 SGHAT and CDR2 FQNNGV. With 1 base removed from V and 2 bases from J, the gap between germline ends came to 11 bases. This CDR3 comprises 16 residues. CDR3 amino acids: CASSLVGQGTNEKLFF. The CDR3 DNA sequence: TGTGCCAGCAGCTTAGTCGGCCAGGGGACTAATGAAAAACTGTTTTTT.

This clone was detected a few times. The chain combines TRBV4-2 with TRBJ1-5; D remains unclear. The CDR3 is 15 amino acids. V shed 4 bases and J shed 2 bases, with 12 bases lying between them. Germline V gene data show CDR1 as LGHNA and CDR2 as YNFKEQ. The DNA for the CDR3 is TGTGCCAGCAGCCGGCGTATAGACGGCAATCAGCCCCAGCATTTT. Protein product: CASSRRIDGNQPQHF.

The CDR3 here is CASSSRGGTGSYEQYF. The CDR3, as DNA: TGTGCCAGCAGCTCCCGCGGGGGGACAGGATCCTACGAGCAGTACTTC. The chain recombines TRBV7-8 with TRBJ2-7, with D perhaps given as TRBD1 or TRBD2 (8 bases each). The CDR3 loop spans 16 amino acids. V was clipped by 4 bases and J by 1 base, with 17 bases between them. Germline V lookup: CDR1 SGHVS, CDR2 FQNEAQ. The whole variable domain, filled in from reference TRBV7-8 and TRBJ2-7, reads GAGVSQSPRYKVAKRGQDVALRCDPISGHVSLFWYQQALGQGPEFLTYFQNEAQLDKSGLPSDRFFAERPEGSVSTLKIQRTQQEDSAVYLCASSSRGGTGSYEQYFGPGTRLTVT.

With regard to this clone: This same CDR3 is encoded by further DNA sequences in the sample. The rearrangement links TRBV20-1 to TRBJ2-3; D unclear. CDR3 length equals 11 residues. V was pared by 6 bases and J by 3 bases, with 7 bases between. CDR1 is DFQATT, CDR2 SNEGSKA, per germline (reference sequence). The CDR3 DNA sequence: TGCAGTGCCCCCTATACAGATACGCAGTATTTT. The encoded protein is CSAPYTDTQYF.

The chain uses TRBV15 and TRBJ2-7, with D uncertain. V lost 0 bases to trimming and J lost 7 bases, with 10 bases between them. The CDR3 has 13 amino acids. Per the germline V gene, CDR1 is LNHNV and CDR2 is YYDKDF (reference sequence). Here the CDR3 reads CATSRDPGREQYF. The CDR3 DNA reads TGTGCCACCAGCAGAGATCCCGGCCGGGAGCAGTACTTC.

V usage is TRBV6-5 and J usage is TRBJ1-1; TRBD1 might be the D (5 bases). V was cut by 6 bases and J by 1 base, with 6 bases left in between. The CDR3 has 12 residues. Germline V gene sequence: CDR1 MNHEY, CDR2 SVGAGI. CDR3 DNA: TGTGCCAGCAGGGGGCCGAACACTGAAGCTTTCTTT. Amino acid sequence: CASRGPNTEAFF.

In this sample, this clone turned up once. For the CDR3, the DNA is TGTGCCTGGAGTATACCGGGACAGGGAAGTCAGCCCCAGCATTTT. This translates into CAWSIPGQGSQPQHF. V and J are TRBV30 and TRBJ1-5; 9 bases are a match to TRBD1. The V gene end was trimmed by 2 bases and the J gene end by 6 bases; junction bases not matched to a gene: 8. This CDR3 is built from 15 residues. CDR1 GTSNPN and CDR2 SVGIG come from the germline V gene (reference sequence).

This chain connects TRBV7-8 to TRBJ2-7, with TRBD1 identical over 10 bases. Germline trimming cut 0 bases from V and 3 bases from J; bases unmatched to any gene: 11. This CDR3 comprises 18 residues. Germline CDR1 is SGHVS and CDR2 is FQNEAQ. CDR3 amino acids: CASSLARNLGTGVYEQYF. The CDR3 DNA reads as TGTGCCAGCAGCTTAGCCCGGAATTTGGGGACAGGGGTCTACGAGCAGTACTTC.

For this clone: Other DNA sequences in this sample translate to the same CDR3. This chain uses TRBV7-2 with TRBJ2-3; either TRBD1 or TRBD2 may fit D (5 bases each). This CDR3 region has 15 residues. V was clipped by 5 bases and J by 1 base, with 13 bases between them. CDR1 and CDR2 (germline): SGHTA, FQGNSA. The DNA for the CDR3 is TGTGCCAGCAGCCTCCGGGGCGCAGGCACAGATACGCAGTATTTT. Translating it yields CASSLRGAGTDTQYF.

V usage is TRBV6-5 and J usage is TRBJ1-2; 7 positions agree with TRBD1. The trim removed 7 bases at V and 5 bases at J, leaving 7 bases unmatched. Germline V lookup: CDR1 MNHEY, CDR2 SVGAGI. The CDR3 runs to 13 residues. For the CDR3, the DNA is TGTGCCAGCACCCCGGGACAGCCATATGGCTACACCTTC. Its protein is CASTPGQPYGYTF.

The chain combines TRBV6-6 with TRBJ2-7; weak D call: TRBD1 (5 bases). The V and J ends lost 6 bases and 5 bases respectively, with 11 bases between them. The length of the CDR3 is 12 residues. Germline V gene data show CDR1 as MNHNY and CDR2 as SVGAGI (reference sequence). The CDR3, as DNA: TGTGCCAGCAGAGACAGCCGGAACGAGCAGTACTTC. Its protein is CASRDSRNEQYF.

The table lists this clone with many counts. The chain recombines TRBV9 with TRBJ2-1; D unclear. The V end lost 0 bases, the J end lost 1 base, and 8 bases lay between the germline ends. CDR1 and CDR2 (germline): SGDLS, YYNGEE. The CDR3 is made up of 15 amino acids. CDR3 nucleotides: TGTGCCAGCAGCGTAGACTCGTTGTCCTACAATGAGCAGTTCTTC. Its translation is CASSVDSLSYNEQFF.

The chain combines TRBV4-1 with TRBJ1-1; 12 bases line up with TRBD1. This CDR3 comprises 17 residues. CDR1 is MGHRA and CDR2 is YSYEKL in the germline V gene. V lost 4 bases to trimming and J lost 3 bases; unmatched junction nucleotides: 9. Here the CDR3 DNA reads TGCGCCAGCAGCCCCATTGGGACAGGGGGCTGGGACACTGAAGCTTTCTTT. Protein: CASSPIGTGGWDTEAFF.

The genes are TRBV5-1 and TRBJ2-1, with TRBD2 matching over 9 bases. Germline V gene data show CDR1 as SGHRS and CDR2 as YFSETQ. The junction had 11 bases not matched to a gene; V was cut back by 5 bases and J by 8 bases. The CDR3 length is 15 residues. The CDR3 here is CASSVSSGGSYEQFF. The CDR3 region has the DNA TGCGCCAGCAGTGTTAGTAGCGGGGGATCGTATGAGCAGTTCTTC.

CDR3 residues: CATSRQASQPQHF. In nucleotides, the CDR3 is TGTGCCACCAGCAGGCAAGCAAGTCAGCCCCAGCATTTT. This rearrangement joins TRBV15 to TRBJ1-5, with no clear D. The CDR3 totals 13 residues. Germline CDR1 reads LNHNV; CDR2 reads YYDKDF (reference sequence). Trimming took 3 bases from V and 6 from J, leaving 9 bases between them.

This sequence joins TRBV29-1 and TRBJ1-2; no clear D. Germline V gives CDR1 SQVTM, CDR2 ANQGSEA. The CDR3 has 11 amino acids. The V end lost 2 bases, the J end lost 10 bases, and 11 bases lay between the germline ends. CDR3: CSVESPAVYTF. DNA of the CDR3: TGCAGCGTTGAAAGCCCGGCGGTCTACACCTTC.

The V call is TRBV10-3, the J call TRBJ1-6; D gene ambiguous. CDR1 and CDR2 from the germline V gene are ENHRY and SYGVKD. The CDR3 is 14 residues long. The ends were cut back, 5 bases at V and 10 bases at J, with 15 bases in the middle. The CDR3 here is CAISYGRLRSPLHF. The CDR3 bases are TGTGCCATCAGTTATGGACGGCTTCGGTCACCCCTCCACTTT.

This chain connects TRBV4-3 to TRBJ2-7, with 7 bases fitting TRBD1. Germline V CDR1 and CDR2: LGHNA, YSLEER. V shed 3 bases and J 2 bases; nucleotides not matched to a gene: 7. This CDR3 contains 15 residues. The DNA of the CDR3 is TGCGCCAGCAGCCACGGACAGGCATCTACCTACGAGCAGTACTTC. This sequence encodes CASSHGQASTYEQYF.

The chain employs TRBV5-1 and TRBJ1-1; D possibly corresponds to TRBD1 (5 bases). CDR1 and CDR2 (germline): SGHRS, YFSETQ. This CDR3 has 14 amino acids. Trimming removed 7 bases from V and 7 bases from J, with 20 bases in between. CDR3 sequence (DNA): TGCGCCAGCGGCGTGGACATCCGGTCGGGTGAAGCTTTCTTT. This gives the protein CASGVDIRSGEAFF.

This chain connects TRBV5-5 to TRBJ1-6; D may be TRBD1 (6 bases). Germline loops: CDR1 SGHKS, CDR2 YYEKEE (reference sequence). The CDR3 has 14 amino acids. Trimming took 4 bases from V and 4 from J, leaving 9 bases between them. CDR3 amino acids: CASSLQGYNSPLHF. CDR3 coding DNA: TGTGCCAGCAGCCTCCAGGGGTATAATTCACCCCTCCACTTT.

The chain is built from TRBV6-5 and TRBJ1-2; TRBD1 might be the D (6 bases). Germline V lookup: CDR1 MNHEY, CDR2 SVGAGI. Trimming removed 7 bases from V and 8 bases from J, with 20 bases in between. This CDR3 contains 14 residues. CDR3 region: CASTLAGRGGGYTF. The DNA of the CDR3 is TGTGCCAGCACCCTCGCCGGCAGGGGTGGAGGCTACACCTTC.

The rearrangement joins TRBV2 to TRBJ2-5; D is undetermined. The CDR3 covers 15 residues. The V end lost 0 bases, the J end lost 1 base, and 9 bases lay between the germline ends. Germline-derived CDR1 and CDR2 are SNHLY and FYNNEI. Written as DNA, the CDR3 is TGTGCCAGCAGTGAAGCAGGGAATCCCCAAGAGACCCAGTACTTC. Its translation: CASSEAGNPQETQYF.

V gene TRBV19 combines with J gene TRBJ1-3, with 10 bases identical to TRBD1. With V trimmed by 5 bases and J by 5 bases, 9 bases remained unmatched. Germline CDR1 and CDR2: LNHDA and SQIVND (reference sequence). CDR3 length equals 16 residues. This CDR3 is CASSPGTGVSRNTIYF. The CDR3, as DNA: TGTGCCAGTAGTCCCGGGACAGGGGTCTCCCGAAACACCATATATTTT.

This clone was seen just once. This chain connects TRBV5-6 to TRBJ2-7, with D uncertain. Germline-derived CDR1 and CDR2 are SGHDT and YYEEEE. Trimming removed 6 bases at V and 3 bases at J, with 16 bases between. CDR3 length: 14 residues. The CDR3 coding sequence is TGTGCCAGCATCTCCCTCGGACCCTACTACGAGCAGTACTTC. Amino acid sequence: CASISLGPYYEQYF.

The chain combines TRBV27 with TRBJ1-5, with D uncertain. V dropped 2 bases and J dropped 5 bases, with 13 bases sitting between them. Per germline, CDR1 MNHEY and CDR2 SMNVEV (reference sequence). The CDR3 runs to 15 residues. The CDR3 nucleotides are TGTGCCAGCAGTTTACTTCCGTCCGGACATCAGCCCCAGCATTTT. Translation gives CASSLLPSGHQPQHF.